The sequence of this TCR beta chain was determined in a study of blood T cell repertoires in COVID-19. Study-wide context: The study drew acute and convalescent COVID-19 samples from the United States, Italy and Spain. Sources were T cells, B-cell-depleted T cells, or PBMCs; the material itself was cDNA or gDNA.

In the original processing: Using reference gene primer amplification, nucleated cell counts were estimated. Measured with immunoSEQ multiplex PCR; TCRdb has only the in-frame clones, and not every one. The V and J calls and clone size are taken from that table; D and trimming were inferred from the DNA. This sample yields tens of thousands of clones, of which over 85% are seen a single time; approximately 15% belongs to the top ten. V gave up 5 bases and J gave up 6 bases; unmatched junction bases: 2. The germline CDR1 and CDR2 sequences are SNHLY and FYNNEI. This CDR3 spans 12 amino acids. The chain is built from TRBV2 and TRBJ2-7; TRBD1 aligns across 9 bases. Sequencing used peripheral blood. This clonotype was sampled from a woman of 80 years or more with active or convalescent COVID-19. The CDR3 sequence is CASSPTGGEQYF. CDR3 coding DNA: TGTGCCAGCAGTCCGACAGGGGGCGAGCAGTACTTC.